This T cell receptor beta chain was profiled in a study of early T cells in non-severe SARS-CoV-2 infection. Study background: The input, bulk RNA from unsorted whole blood, was sequenced, and chains were unpaired.

TCRdb reprocessed the 5' RACE reads via MiXCR and lists one record per CDR3 protein. Of 65,000 to 75,000 distinct CDR3 sequences listed, 9.5% to 13% are singletons. The CDR3 has 14 amino acids. The germline V and J ends were trimmed by 5 bases and 2 bases, with 11 bases remaining between them. Looked up from germline, CDR1 is SEHNR and CDR2 is FQNEAQ (reference sequence). The table lists this clonotype with many counts. The receptor's source is an adult who was a healthcare worker with PCR-confirmed SARS-CoV-2 infection or an uninfected control (not recorded which). The gene calls are TRBV7-9 and TRBJ2-3, with D possibly being TRBD2 (6 bases). The sample comprised whole blood. The CDR3 is CASSPGLDTDTQYF. The CDR3 DNA is TGTGCCAGCAGCCCGGGACTCGACACAGATACGCAGTATTTT.